One and the same sample provided the 26 T cell receptor beta chains below, sequenced in a study of T cell responses to AZD1222 COVID-19 vaccine. Using immunoSEQ multiplex PCR, the repertoire was profiled, and TCRdb retains in-frame clones only, with some absent. The sample contains approximately 130,000 clones, roughly 86% of which appear only once. Sequenced material: peripheral blood, taken 28 days after the second AZD1222 dose. The source of these receptors is an adult who received the AZD1222 COVID-19 vaccine.

The V call is TRBV5-1, the J call TRBJ2-7, with 8 nucleotides matching TRBD1. Germline CDR1 SGHRS, CDR2 YFSETQ. V lost 2 bases and J lost 3; bases outside the gene matches: 4. The CDR3 extends over 14 amino acids. The CDR3 spells CASSLQGVDYEQYF. The CDR3 region has the DNA TGCGCCAGCAGCTTACAGGGGGTGGACTACGAGCAGTACTTC.

This clone was detected a few times. The CDR3 bases are TGTGCCAGCAGTTACTCGGGTGGGAGGCGCTCACCCCTCCACTTT. As protein: CASSYSGGRRSPLHF. J is TRBJ1-6 and V is TRBV6-5; D remains unclear. CDR1 and CDR2 (germline): MNHEY, SVGAGI. The germline V and J ends were trimmed by 0 bases and 10 bases, with 13 bases remaining between them. This CDR3 region has 15 residues.

This clone was observed a single time. The V and J genes are TRBV3-1 (or the pseudogene TRBV3-2) and TRBJ1-1, with TRBD1 identical over 10 bases. In germline, CDR1 is LGHDT, CDR2 YNNKEL (reference sequence). The CDR3 totals 15 residues. After removal of 4 bases from V and 5 bases from J, the junction contained 7 bases not matched to a gene. The CDR3 coding sequence is TGTGCCAGCAGCCCCTGGGACAGGGGTGGGACTGAAGCTTTCTTT. It encodes CASSPWDRGGTEAFF.

V gene TRBV11-3 combines with J gene TRBJ2-7; D not resolved. In germline, CDR1 is SGHNT, CDR2 YENEEA. The CDR3 contains 13 residues. V was trimmed by 3 bases and J by 3 bases, leaving 9 bases between them. In nucleotides, the CDR3 is TGTGCCAGCAGCTTTGGTCTCCGCTACGAGCAGTACTTC. It yields the protein CASSFGLRYEQYF.

The gene calls are TRBV5-1 and TRBJ1-4; no definite D call. In germline, CDR1 is SGHRS, CDR2 YFSETQ. V was trimmed by 0 bases and J by 8 bases, leaving 14 bases between them. The CDR3 has 15 amino acids. The CDR3 spells CASSLADDSGEKLFF. DNA of the CDR3: TGCGCCAGCAGCTTGGCGGACGACTCAGGCGAAAAACTGTTTTTT.

The chain employs TRBV30 and TRBJ1-5, with 9 bases matching TRBD1. V shed 0 bases and J 6 bases; nucleotides not matched to a gene: 12. CDR1 is GTSNPN, CDR2 SVGIG, per germline (reference sequence). This CDR3 comprises 17 residues. The CDR3 protein is CAWSVPHYRGQGQPQHF. The CDR3 nucleotides read TGTGCCTGGAGTGTTCCGCACTACAGGGGGCAAGGTCAGCCCCAGCATTTT.

The genes are TRBV19 and TRBJ1-5; D possibly corresponds to TRBD1 (6 bases). This CDR3 spans 14 amino acids. From germline, CDR1 is LNHDA and CDR2 SQIVND (reference sequence). The V end was cut by 2 bases, the J end by 4 bases, with 9 bases between. CDR3 bases: TGTGCCAGTAGTATAATGGGACAAAATCAGCCCCAGCATTTT. It codes for CASSIMGQNQPQHF.

This clone was observed a single time. The chain is built from TRBV3-1 (or the pseudogene TRBV3-2) and TRBJ2-5; TRBD1 matches at 7 bases. Trimming removed 3 bases from V and 5 bases from J; junction bases left unmatched: 6. The germline gives CDR1 LGHDT, CDR2 YNNKEL (reference sequence). There are 14 residues in the CDR3. CDR3 amino acids: CASSHVSRGETQYF. The CDR3 DNA follows: TGTGCCAGCAGCCATGTGTCCAGGGGGGAGACCCAGTACTTC.

The chain employs TRBV4-1 and TRBJ2-7; D is undetermined. Per the germline V gene, CDR1 is MGHRA and CDR2 is YSYEKL. This CDR3 spans 17 amino acids. Trimming cost V 0 bases and J 2 bases, with 17 bases left between them. The CDR3 here is CASSQDSRVGVPYEQYF. CDR3 DNA sequence: TGCGCCAGCAGCCAAGATTCAAGGGTCGGCGTACCCTACGAGCAGTACTTC.

The rearrangement uses TRBV6-5 and TRBJ1-1, with TRBD1 identical over 7 bases. The CDR3 is 14 amino acids. V lost 2 bases, J lost 5 bases, and 5 bases stayed unmatched. Germline CDR1 reads MNHEY; CDR2 reads SVGAGI. The CDR3 DNA sequence: TGTGCCAGCAGTTACGGACAGGCTTGGACTGAAGCTTTCTTT. It specifies CASSYGQAWTEAFF.

The chain couples TRBV6-5 to TRBJ2-1, with 7 bases fitting TRBD2. V shed 6 bases and J 8 bases; nucleotides not matched to a gene: 7. Germline V lookup: CDR1 MNHEY, CDR2 SVGAGI. This CDR3 comprises 13 residues. DNA for the CDR3: TGTGCCAGCAGCCGGTGGGGGGGAGATGAGCAGTTCTTC. Translated: CASSRWGGDEQFF.

The J gene is TRBJ1-4, the V gene TRBV5-1; TRBD1 is a possible D gene (6 bases). CDR1 SGHRS and CDR2 YFSETQ come from the germline V gene. The germline V and J ends were trimmed by 4 bases and 8 bases, with 15 bases remaining between them. This CDR3 comprises 14 residues. The CDR3, as DNA: TGCGCCAGCAGCCCCGAGGGGGGCGGGGAAAAACTGTTTTTT. Translation: CASSPEGGGEKLFF.

This chain links TRBV11-3 with TRBJ2-5, with D perhaps TRBD2 (5 bases). The CDR3 is 15 residues long. Per germline, CDR1 SGHNT and CDR2 YENEEA. V was shortened by 5 bases and J by 5 bases, with 18 bases between the two germline ends. The CDR3 nucleotides read TGTGCCAGCAGCCACGGAGGCCTGGAGTCGGAGACCCAGTACTTC. Its protein is CASSHGGLESETQYF. Variable domain in full (rest from reference TRBV11-3 and TRBJ2-5): EAGVVQSPRYKIIEKKQPVAFWCNPISGHNTLYWYLQNLGQGPELLIRYENEEAVDDSQLPKDRFSAERLKGVDSTLKIQPAELGDSAVYLCASSHGGLESETQYFGPGTRLLVL.

J is TRBJ2-3 and V is TRBV7-3; 7 nucleotides match TRBD2. The germline V gene has CDR1 SGHTA and CDR2 FQGTGA. The CDR3 length is 15 residues. J lost 14 bases, V lost 4 bases, and 18 bases had no gene match. CDR3 in DNA: TGTGCCAGCAGCTCCTCGACTAGCCGAGGTCTGCCGTTGTATTTT. It specifies CASSSSTSRGLPLYF. Looking up the rest from reference TRBV7-3 and TRBJ2-3 gives the full variable domain: GAGVSQTPSNKVTEKGKYVELRCDPISGHTALYWYRQSLGQGPEFLIYFQGTGAADDSGLPNDRFFAVRPEGSVSTLKIQRTERGDSAVYLCASSSSTSRGLPLYFGPGTRLTVL.

The V call is TRBV28, the J call TRBJ2-1; 9 positions match TRBD2. Per the germline V gene, CDR1 is MDHEN and CDR2 is SYDVKM. There are 15 residues in the CDR3. The trim removed 2 bases at V and 8 bases at J, leaving 7 bases unmatched. The CDR3 here is CASSLRGRAEDEQFF. CDR3 DNA sequence: TGTGCCAGCAGTTTACGCGGGAGGGCCGAGGATGAGCAGTTCTTC.

The count of this clone is one. The genes are TRBV7-9 and TRBJ1-1; 7 bases are a match to TRBD1. With 5 bases clipped from V and 4 bases from J, the junction kept 10 bases outside the gene matches. The germline CDR1 and CDR2 sequences are SEHNR and FQNEAQ (reference sequence). The CDR3 runs to 15 residues. The CDR3 nucleotides read TGTGCCAGCAGCGCAGGGGGATCCCGCGGCACTGAAGCTTTCTTT. This gives the protein CASSAGGSRGTEAFF.

This clone was seen at least ten times. This chain links TRBV28 with TRBJ2-5; 10 bases agree with TRBD2. Losses at the gene ends were 3 bases for V and 0 bases for J; bases not matched to a gene: 7. The CDR3 has 17 amino acids. Germline V lookup: CDR1 MDHEN, CDR2 SYDVKM. The CDR3 reads CASSFLEGLAYQETQYF. The CDR3, as DNA: TGTGCCAGCAGTTTCCTCGAGGGACTAGCGTACCAAGAGACCCAGTACTTC.

The CDR3 reads CASSESEGVGYTF. The DNA for the CDR3 is TGCGCCAGCAGTGAGTCGGAAGGGGTCGGCTACACCTTC. The chain joins TRBV10-1 to TRBJ1-2; TRBD1 is a possible D gene (5 bases). Germline lookup yields CDR1 WNHNN and CDR2 SYGVQD (reference sequence). Between the trimmed V and J ends, which lost 0 bases and 8 bases, there was a span of 10 bases. The CDR3 loop spans 13 amino acids.

The chain joins TRBV4-1 to TRBJ1-6; D possibly corresponds to TRBD1 (5 bases). The germline gives CDR1 MGHRA, CDR2 YSYEKL. Between the trimmed V and J ends, which lost 1 base and 8 bases, there was a span of 12 bases. The CDR3 consists of 15 residues. The CDR3 spells CASSQGPGRDSPLHF. CDR3 bases: TGCGCCAGCAGCCAAGGTCCAGGGCGCGATTCACCCCTCCACTTT.

This clone was recorded only once. DNA for the CDR3: TGTGCCAGCAGTTACTCGAGTTGGGGGTCTGGAAACACCATATATTTT. Its protein is CASSYSSWGSGNTIYF. The V gene is TRBV6-5, the J gene TRBJ1-3; possible D gene TRBD1, 5 bases. The CDR3 runs to 16 residues. V was trimmed by 0 bases and J by 1 base, leaving 10 bases between them. CDR1 and CDR2 (germline): MNHEY, SVGAGI.

This chain uses TRBV10-3 with TRBJ1-3; no reliable D call. With 8 bases removed from V and 0 bases from J, the gap between germline ends came to 17 bases. The CDR3 extends over 16 amino acids. Germline values: CDR1 ENHRY, CDR2 SYGVKD. The CDR3 DNA reads TGTGCCATCTCCACAGCTGCCAGGAACTCTGGAAACACCATATATTTT. Translating gives CAISTAARNSGNTIYF.

Notes on this clone: The sample holds other DNA sequences that translate to the same CDR3. The chain is built from TRBV5-1 and TRBJ1-2; D ambiguous. From germline, CDR1 is SGHRS and CDR2 YFSETQ. Deletions cut 1 base from V and 0 bases from J, with 4 bases between. The CDR3 has 13 residues. CDR3 in DNA: TGCGCCAGCAGCTTGACAGCTAACTATGGCTACACCTTC. Translation gives CASSLTANYGYTF.

The chain employs TRBV5-4 and TRBJ2-7, with D possibly being TRBD2 (6 bases). There are 16 residues in the CDR3. V was trimmed by 4 bases and J by 0 bases, leaving 17 bases between them. Germline V gene lookup returns CDR1 SGHNT and CDR2 YYREEE (reference sequence). CDR3 nucleotide sequence: TGTGCCAGCAGCCCCCCCGGGACTCGGAGCTCCTACGAGCAGTACTTC. It codes for CASSPPGTRSSYEQYF.

The chain uses TRBV5-1 and TRBJ1-5; no firm D call. From germline, CDR1 is SGHRS and CDR2 YFSETQ. There are 13 residues in the CDR3. The V gene lost 0 bases and the J gene lost 7 bases, with 8 bases spanning the gap. The CDR3: CASSLEGGQPQHF. The DNA for the CDR3 is TGCGCCAGCAGCTTGGAGGGAGGGCAGCCCCAGCATTTT.

The rearrangement uses TRBV23-1 and TRBJ2-5, with a tentative D call TRBD1 (5 bases). TRBV23-1 is labeled an ORF, and its function is uncertain. This CDR3 comprises 14 residues. Trimming took 0 bases from V and 1 from J, leaving 6 bases between them. CDR3 coding DNA: TGCGCCAGCAGTCAATCGACAGTCCAAGAGACCCAGTACTTC. Translated: CASSQSTVQETQYF.

The chain joins TRBV5-4 to TRBJ1-2; TRBD1 is a possible D gene (5 bases). V was cut by 4 bases and J by 2 bases, with 9 bases left in between. Germline V gene lookup returns CDR1 SGHNT and CDR2 YYREEE (reference sequence). The CDR3 totals 13 residues. CDR3 protein: CASSPDKNYGYTF. The DNA of the CDR3 is TGTGCCAGCAGCCCGGACAAGAACTATGGCTACACCTTC.